The 7 T cell receptor beta chains in this list originate from one sample, sequenced in a study of cytomegalovirus exposure and HLA in healthy donors. Primers for the PCR totalled 60 Vbeta and 13 Jbeta. Measured with immunoSEQ multiplex PCR; TCRdb has only the in-frame clones, and not every one. The sample holds roughly 56,000 clones; about four fifths are singletons and the top ten take under 2.5%. Input material: PBMCs. The receptors were gathered from a boy younger than 18 in good health and CMV-seropositive.

The chain couples TRBV9 to TRBJ2-2; D unresolved. There are 12 residues in the CDR3. CDR1 and CDR2 (germline): SGDLS, YYNGEE. The V gene lost 1 base and the J gene lost 7 bases, with 5 bases spanning the gap. CDR3 loop: CASSVTSGELFF. CDR3 bases: TGTGCCAGCAGCGTAACGAGCGGGGAGCTGTTTTTT.

V and J are TRBV6-5 and TRBJ1-5; TRBD1 matches 8 bases. The J segment lost 7 bases and the V segment lost 4 bases, leaving 6 bases of the junction unmatched. CDR3 length equals 14 residues. Germline V CDR1 and CDR2: MNHEY, SVGAGI. CDR3 sequence reads: CASSWTGLEQPQHF. The DNA for the CDR3 is TGTGCCAGCAGTTGGACAGGGTTGGAGCAGCCCCAGCATTTT.

This chain uses TRBV4-1 with TRBJ2-7, with 8 bases that match TRBD1. Germline V gives CDR1 MGHRA, CDR2 YSYEKL. The V and J ends lost 1 base and 0 bases, in that order; junction bases with no gene match: 5. The CDR3 is 16 residues long. The CDR3 region has the DNA TGCGCCAGCAGCCAAGGGGTACAGGGGGTCTCCTACGAGCAGTACTTC. It codes for CASSQGVQGVSYEQYF.

The chain couples TRBV7-9 to TRBJ2-1; 8 bases agree with TRBD2. V gave up 4 bases and J gave up 6 bases; unmatched junction bases: 5. Germline CDR1 is SEHNR and CDR2 is FQNEAQ (reference sequence). The CDR3 sequence is 14 residues long. The CDR3 sequence: CASSSGLDPNEQFF. The CDR3 bases are TGTGCCAGCAGCTCGGGACTAGATCCCAATGAGCAGTTCTTC. The full variable domain, rest sourced from reference TRBV7-9 and TRBJ2-1, is DTGVSQNPRHKITKRGQNVTFRCDPISEHNRLYWYRQTLGQGPEFLTYFQNEAQLEKSRLLSDRFSAERPKGSFSTLEIQRTEQGDSAMYLCASSSGLDPNEQFFGPGTRLTVL.

The V call is TRBV5-4, the J call TRBJ2-5; D uncertain. This CDR3 has 16 residues. The V and J ends lost 1 base and 7 bases respectively, with 20 bases between them. Per germline, CDR1 SGHNT and CDR2 YYREEE (reference sequence). The CDR3 region is CASSLPSYSEGGTQYF. The CDR3 region has the DNA TGTGCCAGCAGCTTGCCGAGTTATAGTGAAGGCGGGACCCAGTACTTC.

The rearrangement uses TRBV7-6 and TRBJ2-5; TRBD1 matches at 7 bases. The V and J ends lost 1 base and 2 bases, in that order; junction bases with no gene match: 7. Per the germline V gene, CDR1 is SGHVS and CDR2 is FNYEAQ. This CDR3 is 16 amino acids long. CDR3 amino acids: CASSLEIGTEQETQYF. The CDR3 DNA follows: TGTGCCAGCAGCTTAGAAATCGGGACAGAACAAGAGACCCAGTACTTC.

The table lists this clone with a few counts. The V and J genes are TRBV19 and TRBJ2-2; D is undetermined. V was trimmed by 3 bases and J by 5 bases, leaving 4 bases between them. The CDR3 has 12 residues. Germline CDR1 reads LNHDA; CDR2 reads SQIVND (reference sequence). CDR3: CASSIPTGELFF. CDR3 coding DNA: TGTGCCAGTAGTATCCCAACCGGGGAGCTGTTTTTT.